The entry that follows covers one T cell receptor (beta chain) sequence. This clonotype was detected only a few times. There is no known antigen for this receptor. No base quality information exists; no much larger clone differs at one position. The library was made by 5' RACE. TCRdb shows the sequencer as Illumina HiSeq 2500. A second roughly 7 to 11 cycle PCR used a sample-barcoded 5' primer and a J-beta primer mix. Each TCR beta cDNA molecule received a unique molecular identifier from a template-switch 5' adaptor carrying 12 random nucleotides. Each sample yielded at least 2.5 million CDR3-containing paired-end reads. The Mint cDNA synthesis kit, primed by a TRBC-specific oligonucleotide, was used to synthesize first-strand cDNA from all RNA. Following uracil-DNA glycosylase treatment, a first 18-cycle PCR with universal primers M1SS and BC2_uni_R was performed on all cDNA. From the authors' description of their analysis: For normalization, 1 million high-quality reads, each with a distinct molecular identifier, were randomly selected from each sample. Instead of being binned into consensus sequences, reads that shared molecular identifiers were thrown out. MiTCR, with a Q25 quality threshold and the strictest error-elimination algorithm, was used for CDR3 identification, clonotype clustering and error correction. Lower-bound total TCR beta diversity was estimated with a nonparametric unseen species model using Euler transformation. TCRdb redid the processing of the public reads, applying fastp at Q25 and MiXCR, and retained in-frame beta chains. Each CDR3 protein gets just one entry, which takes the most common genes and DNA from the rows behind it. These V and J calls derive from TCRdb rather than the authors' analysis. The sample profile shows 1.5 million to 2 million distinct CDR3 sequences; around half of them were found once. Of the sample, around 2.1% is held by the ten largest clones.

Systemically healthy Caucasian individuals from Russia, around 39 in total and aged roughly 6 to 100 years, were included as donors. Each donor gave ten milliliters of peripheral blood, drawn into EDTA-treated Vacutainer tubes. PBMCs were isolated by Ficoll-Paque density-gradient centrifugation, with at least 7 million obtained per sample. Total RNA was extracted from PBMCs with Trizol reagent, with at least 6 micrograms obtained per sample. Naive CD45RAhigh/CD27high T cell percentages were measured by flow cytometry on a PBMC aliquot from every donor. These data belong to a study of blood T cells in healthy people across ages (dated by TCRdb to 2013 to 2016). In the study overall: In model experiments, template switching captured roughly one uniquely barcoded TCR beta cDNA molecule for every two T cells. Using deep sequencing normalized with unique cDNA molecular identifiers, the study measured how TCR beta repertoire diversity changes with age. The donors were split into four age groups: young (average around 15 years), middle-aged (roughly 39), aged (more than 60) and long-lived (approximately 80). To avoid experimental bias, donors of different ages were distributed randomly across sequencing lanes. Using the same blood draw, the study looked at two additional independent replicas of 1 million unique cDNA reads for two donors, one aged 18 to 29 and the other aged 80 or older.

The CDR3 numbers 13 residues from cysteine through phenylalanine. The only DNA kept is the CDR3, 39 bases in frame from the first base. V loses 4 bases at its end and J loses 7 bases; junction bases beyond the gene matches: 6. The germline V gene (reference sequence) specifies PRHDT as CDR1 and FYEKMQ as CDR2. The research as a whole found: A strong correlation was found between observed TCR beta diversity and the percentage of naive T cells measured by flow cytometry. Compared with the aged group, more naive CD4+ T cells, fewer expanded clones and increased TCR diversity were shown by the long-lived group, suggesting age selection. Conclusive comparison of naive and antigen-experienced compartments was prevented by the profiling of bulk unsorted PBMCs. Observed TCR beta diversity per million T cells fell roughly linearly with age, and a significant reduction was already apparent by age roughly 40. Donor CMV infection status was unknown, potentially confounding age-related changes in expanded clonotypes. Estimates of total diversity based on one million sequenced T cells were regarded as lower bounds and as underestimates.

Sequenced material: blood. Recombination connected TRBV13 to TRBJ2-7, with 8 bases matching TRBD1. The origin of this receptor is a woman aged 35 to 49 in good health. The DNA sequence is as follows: TGTGCCAGCAGCTCCCAGGGGGCGCGGGAGCAGTACTTC. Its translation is CASSSQGAREQYF.